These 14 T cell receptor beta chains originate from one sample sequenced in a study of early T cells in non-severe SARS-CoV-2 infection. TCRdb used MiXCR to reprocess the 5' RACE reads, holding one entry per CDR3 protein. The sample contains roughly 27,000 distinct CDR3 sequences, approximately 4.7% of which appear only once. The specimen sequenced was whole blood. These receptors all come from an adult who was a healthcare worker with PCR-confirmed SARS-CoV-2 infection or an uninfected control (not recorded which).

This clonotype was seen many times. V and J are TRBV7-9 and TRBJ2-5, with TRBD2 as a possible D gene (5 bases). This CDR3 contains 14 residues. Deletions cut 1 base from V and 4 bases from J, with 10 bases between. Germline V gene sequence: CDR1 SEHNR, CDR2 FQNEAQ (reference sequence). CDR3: CASSLVTLGETQYF. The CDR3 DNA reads TGTGCCAGCAGCTTAGTGACACTAGGAGAGACCCAGTACTTC.

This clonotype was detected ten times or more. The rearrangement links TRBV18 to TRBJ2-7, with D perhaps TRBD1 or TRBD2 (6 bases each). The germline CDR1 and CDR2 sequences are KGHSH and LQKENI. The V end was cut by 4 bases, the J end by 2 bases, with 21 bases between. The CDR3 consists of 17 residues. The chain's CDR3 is CASSRPVGGPDPYEQYF. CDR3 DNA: TGTGCCAGCTCACGACCGGTTGGGGGGCCCGATCCCTACGAGCAGTACTTC.

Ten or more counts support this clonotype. CDR3 nucleotide sequence: TGTGCCAGCAGCACATCCTACAGGGGGACACAAGAGACCCAGTACTTC. It encodes CASSTSYRGTQETQYF. This chain uses TRBV5-6 with TRBJ2-5; TRBD1 aligns across 8 bases. From germline, CDR1 is SGHDT and CDR2 YYEEEE. Trimming took 4 bases from V and 2 from J; bases not matched to a gene: 10. The length of the CDR3 is 16 residues.

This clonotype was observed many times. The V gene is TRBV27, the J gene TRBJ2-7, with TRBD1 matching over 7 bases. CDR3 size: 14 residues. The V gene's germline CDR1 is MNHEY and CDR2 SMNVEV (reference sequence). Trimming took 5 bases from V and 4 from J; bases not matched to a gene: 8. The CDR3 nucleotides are TGTGCCAGCAGTCCCGACAGGGTGCGGTACGAGCAGTACTTC. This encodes CASSPDRVRYEQYF.

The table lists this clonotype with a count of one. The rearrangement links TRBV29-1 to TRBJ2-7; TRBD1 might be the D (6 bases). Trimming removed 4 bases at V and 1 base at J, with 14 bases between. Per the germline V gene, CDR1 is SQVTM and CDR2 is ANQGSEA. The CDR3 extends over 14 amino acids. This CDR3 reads CSVATDSRSYEQYF. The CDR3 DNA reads TGCAGCGTTGCAACGGACAGTCGGTCCTACGAGCAGTACTTC.

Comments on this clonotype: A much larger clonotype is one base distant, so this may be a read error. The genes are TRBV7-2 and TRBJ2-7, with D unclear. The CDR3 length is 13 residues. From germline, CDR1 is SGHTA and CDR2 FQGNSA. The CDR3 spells CASNLTVSYEQYF. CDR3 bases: TGTGCCAGCAACTTAACAGTCTCCTACGAGCAGTACTTC. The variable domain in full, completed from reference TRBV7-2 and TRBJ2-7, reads GAGVSQSPSNKVTEKGKDVELRCDPISGHTALYWYRQSLGQGLEFLIYFQGNSAPDKSGLPSDRFSAERTGGSVSTLTIQRTQQEDSAVYLCASNLTVSYEQYFGPGTRLTVT.

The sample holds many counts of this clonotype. The CDR3 bases are TGTGCCAGCACCCCTCTAGCGGATGACAATGAGCAGTTCTTC. Amino acid sequence: CASTPLADDNEQFF. The chain employs TRBV28 and TRBJ2-1; TRBD2 matches at 7 bases. The CDR3 runs 14 residues. V lost 7 bases and J lost 5; bases outside the gene matches: 8. Germline V gives CDR1 MDHEN, CDR2 SYDVKM.

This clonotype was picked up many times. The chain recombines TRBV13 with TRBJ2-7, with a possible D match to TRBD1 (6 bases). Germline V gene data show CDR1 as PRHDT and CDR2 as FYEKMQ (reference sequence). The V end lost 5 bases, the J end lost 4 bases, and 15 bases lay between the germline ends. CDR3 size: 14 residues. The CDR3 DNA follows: TGTGCCAGCAGCCAACAGGGTAGGGGATACGAGCAGTACTTC. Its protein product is CASSQQGRGYEQYF.

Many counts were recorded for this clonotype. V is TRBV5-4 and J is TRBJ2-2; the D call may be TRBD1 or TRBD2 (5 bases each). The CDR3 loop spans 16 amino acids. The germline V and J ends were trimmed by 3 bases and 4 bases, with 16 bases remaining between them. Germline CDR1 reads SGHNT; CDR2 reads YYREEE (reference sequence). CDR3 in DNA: TGTGCCAGCAGCTCGTGGGGGACGGGGATCACCGGGGAGCTGTTTTTT. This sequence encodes CASSSWGTGITGELFF.

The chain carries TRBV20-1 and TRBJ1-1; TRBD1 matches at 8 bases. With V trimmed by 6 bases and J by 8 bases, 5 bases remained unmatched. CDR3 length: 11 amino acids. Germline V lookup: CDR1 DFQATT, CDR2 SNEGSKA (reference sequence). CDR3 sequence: CSADRGSEAFF. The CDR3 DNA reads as TGCAGTGCAGACAGGGGATCCGAAGCTTTCTTT.

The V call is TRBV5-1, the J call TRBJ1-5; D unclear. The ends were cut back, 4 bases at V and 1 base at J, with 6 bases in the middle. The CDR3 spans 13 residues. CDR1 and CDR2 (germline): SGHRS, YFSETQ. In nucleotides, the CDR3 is TGCGCCAGCAGCGTGGGGAGCAATCAGCCCCAGCATTTT. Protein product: CASSVGSNQPQHF.

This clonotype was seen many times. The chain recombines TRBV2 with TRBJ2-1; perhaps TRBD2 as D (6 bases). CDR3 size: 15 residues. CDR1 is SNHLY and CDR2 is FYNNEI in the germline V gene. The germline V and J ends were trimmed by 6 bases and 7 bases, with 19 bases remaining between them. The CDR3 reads CASRLGSKGWNEQFF. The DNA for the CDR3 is TGTGCCAGCAGGCTCGGGAGTAAAGGTTGGAATGAGCAGTTCTTC. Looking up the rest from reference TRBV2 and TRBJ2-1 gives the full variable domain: EPEVTQTPSHQVTQMGQEVILRCVPISNHLYFYWYRQILGQKVEFLVSFYNNEISEKSEIFDDQFSVERPDGSNFTLKIRSTKLEDSAMYFCASRLGSKGWNEQFFGPGTRLTVL.

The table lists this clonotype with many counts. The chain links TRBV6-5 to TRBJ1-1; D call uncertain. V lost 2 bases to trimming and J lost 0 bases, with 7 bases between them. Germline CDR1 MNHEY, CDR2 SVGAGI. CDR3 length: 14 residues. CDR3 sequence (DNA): TGTGCCAGCAGTTACAAGGATATGAACACTGAAGCTTTCTTT. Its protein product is CASSYKDMNTEAFF.

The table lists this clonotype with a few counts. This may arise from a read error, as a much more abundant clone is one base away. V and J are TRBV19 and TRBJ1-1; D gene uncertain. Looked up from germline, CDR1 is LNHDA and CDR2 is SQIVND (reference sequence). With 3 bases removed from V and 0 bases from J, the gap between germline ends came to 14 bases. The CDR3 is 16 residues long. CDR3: CASSIGIGMMNTEAFF. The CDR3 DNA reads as TGTGCCAGTAGTATCGGTATAGGGATGATGAACACTGAAGCTTTCTTT.